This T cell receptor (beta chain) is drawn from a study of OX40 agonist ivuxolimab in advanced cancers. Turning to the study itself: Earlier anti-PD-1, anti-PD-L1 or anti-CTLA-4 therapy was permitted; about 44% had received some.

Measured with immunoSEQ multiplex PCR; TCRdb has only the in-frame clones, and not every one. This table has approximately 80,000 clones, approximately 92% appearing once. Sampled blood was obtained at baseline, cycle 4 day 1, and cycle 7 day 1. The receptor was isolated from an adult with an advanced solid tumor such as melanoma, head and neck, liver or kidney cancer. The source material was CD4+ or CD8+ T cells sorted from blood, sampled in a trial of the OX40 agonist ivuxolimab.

The CDR3 DNA reads TGTGCCTGGAGTGGAGGAGACAGCGCTAACTATGGCTACACCTTC. This encodes CAWSGGDSANYGYTF. The chain recombines TRBV30 with TRBJ1-2, with D possibly being TRBD1 (5 bases). This CDR3 region has 15 residues. The germline V gene has CDR1 GTSNPN and CDR2 SVGIG (reference sequence). Trimming pared 1 base from V and 0 bases from J, leaving 12 bases between. Combining the CDR3 with reference TRBV30 and TRBJ1-2 gives the whole variable domain SQTIHQWPATLVQPVGSPLSLECTVEGTSNPNLYWYRQAAGRGLQLLFYSVGIGQISSEVPQNLSASRPQDRQFILSSKKLLLSDSGFYLCAWSGGDSANYGYTFGSGTRLTVV.